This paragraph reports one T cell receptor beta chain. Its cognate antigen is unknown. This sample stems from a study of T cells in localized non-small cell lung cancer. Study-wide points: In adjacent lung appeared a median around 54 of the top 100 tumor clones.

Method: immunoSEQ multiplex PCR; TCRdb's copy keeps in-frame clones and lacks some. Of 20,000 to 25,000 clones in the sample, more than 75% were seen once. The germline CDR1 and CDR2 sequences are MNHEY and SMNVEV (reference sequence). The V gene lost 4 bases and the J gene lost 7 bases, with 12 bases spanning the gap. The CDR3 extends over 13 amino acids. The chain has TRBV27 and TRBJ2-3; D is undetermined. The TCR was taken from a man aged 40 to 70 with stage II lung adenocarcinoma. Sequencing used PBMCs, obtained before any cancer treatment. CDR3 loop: CASSYGQNNTQYF. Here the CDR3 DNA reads TGTGCCAGCAGTTACGGGCAGAATAATACGCAGTATTTT.